This T cell receptor beta chain was recorded in a study of blood T cell repertoires in COVID-19. Assay used: immunoSEQ multiplex PCR; TCRdb lists only in-frame clones, some missing. Of around 300,000 clones in the sample, approximately 85% are singletons; the top ten hold approximately 10%. Trimming cost V 4 bases and J 4 bases, with 20 bases left between them. Per germline, CDR1 SGHRS and CDR2 YFSETQ. The CDR3 totals 16 residues. This clonotype was sampled from a woman between 70 and 85 years old with acute or convalescent COVID-19. The chain employs TRBV5-1 and TRBJ1-1; perhaps TRBD1 as D (6 bases). The sample comprised peripheral blood. CDR3: CASSPGHGRRTTEAFF. The DNA for the CDR3 is TGCGCCAGCAGCCCGGGACATGGACGTAGGACCACTGAAGCTTTCTTT.